The present entry profiles one T cell receptor (beta chain) with its context. The sample originates from a study of blood T cell repertoires in COVID-19. As for the study in general: The cDNA or gDNA used as material had been derived from T cells, B-cell-depleted T cells, or PBMCs.

The participants were between about 18 and 90 years old and came from 24 US areas. Cohorts were based on clinical histories the participants reported. The recovered donors of Cohort 3 showed two negative PCRs, clearance, or symptom resolution. Profiling relied on immunoSEQ multiplex PCR, and the TCRdb table lists in-frame clones only, not all of them. The sample yields a few hundred thousand clones, 75% to 90% seen once. CDR1 is SGHNT, CDR2 YYREEE, per germline (reference sequence). The V gene end was trimmed by 4 bases and the J gene end by 4 bases; junction bases not matched to a gene: 8. The CDR3 spans 15 residues.

Input material: PBMCs or T cells enriched from blood (not recorded which). The clonotype comes from a woman aged 55-69 years who had recovered from COVID-19. The chain has TRBV5-4 and TRBJ1-3; 7 bases map to TRBD1. CDR3 DNA: TGTGCCAGCAGCGGAACAGGGGCTTCCGGAAACACCATATATTTT. This sequence encodes CASSGTGASGNTIYF.